This paragraph reports one T cell receptor beta chain. The data derive from a study of PD-L1 blockade in urothelial cancer. Time point indicated: peripheral blood 6 weeks after treatment start. TCRdb's table, derived via immunoSEQ multiplex PCR, lists solely in-frame clones and lacks some. This table has roughly 120,000 clones, around nine tenths appearing once. The CDR3 is made up of 12 amino acids. Between the trimmed V and J ends, which lost 7 bases and 2 bases, there was a span of 12 bases. Germline lookup yields CDR1 GTSNPN and CDR2 SVGIG (reference sequence). The chain carries TRBV30 and TRBJ2-7; possible D gene TRBD2, 5 bases. Sample: PBMCs, taken around atezolizumab (anti-PD-L1) treatment. The clonotype was recovered from a man aged 55 to 70 with urothelial cancer. The CDR3 spells CALDSWPYEQYF. The DNA of the CDR3 is TGTGCCTTGGACTCATGGCCCTACGAGCAGTACTTC. The complete variable domain, with remaining parts taken from reference TRBV30 and TRBJ2-7, reads SQTIHQWPATLVQPVGSPLSLECTVEGTSNPNLYWYRQAAGRGLQLLFYSVGIGQISSEVPQNLSASRPQDRQFILSSKKLLLSDSGFYLCALDSWPYEQYFGPGTRLTVT.